A selection of T cell receptor beta chains follows, all from one sample in a study of graft-versus-host responses after intestinal transplantation. The assay was immunoSEQ multiplex PCR, and TCRdb's table has in-frame clones only and misses some. The data contain approximately 74,000 clones, over 80% of them singletons. Sequenced material: PBMCs, taken 98 days after intestinal transplantation. The receptor set was obtained from a human patient who received an intestinal transplant, so some T cells may come from the graft donor. CDR3s include the opening cysteine and the closing phenylalanine or tryptophan. The order of the fields is CDR3 DNA, CDR3 protein, V gene, J gene, clone size, D gene. The D gene is left open where the match is weak. Not every row has a clone size; where given, it reads once, few, many or a size class.

TGTGCCAGCAGCCCCGCGTTGGGCGAGCAGTACTTC	CASSPALGEQYF	TRBV9	TRBJ2-7	-	-
TGTGCCAGCAGCGCAAGACTAGCGGGAGGGGCCTACAATGAGCAGTTCTTC	CASSARLAGGAYNEQFF	TRBV9	TRBJ2-1	-	TRBD2
TGTGCCAGCAGCTTAGCGAAGTCAGGGGGCGGCGGGGGACTGTTTTTT	CASSLAKSGGGGGLFF	TRBV7-9	TRBJ1-4	once	TRBD1
TGTGCCAGCAGCTTGGAGCAGCCCCAAGAGACCCAGTACTTC	CASSLEQPQETQYF	TRBV5-4	TRBJ2-5	-	-
TGTGCCAGCAGACCCGGGGCAGGGAACACTGAAGCTTTCTTT	CASRPGAGNTEAFF	TRBV7-6	TRBJ1-1	-	-
TGTGCCAGCAGCGTTCGCGGTGCGTCCTACAATGAGCAGTTCTTC	CASSVRGASYNEQFF	TRBV9	TRBJ2-1	-	-
TGTGCCAGCAGTAACACAGGGACAATCGGCGGCTACACCTTC	CASSNTGTIGGYTF	TRBV27	TRBJ1-2	-	-
TGTGCCAGCAGCTTGGCGACAGGGTCGGGCAATCAGCCCCAGCATTTT	CASSLATGSGNQPQHF	TRBV5-5	TRBJ1-5	-	TRBD1
TGTGCCAGCAGCTTAACGGGCGGGGGATCGGTGGAGACCCAGTACTTC	CASSLTGGGSVETQYF	TRBV7-3	TRBJ2-5	-	TRBD2
TGTGCCTGGAGCGACACAGGGCCTGAGCAGTTCTTC	CAWSDTGPEQFF	TRBV30	TRBJ2-1	-	-
TGTGCCAGCAGCCATAGACAGGGAGCGAACACCGGGGAGCTGTTTTTT	CASSHRQGANTGELFF	TRBV5-5	TRBJ2-2	-	TRBD1
TGTGCCAGCAGCCTAGGAGGAAATGAGCAGTTCTTC	CASSLGGNEQFF	TRBV4-2	TRBJ2-1	-	-
TGTGCCAGCAGTTTGACTAGCGAGAGAGATACGCAGTATTTT	CASSLTSERDTQYF	TRBV27	TRBJ2-3	once	TRBD2
TGCAGTGCTAGACAAAACTACGAGCAGTACTTC	CSARQNYEQYF	TRBV20-1	TRBJ2-7	-	-
TGTGCCAGCAGCCGGGGACGGCCTGATGAAAAACTGTTTTTT	CASSRGRPDEKLFF	TRBV5-8	TRBJ1-4	-	-
TGTGCCAGCAGCTTAGACGGGGGGAGCACCGGGGAGCTGTTTTTT	CASSLDGGSTGELFF	TRBV7-3	TRBJ2-2	-	TRBD2
TGTGCCAGCAGCCCGTTGACTAGCGGGGTAACCAAAGAGACCCAGTACTTC	CASSPLTSGVTKETQYF	TRBV7-9	TRBJ2-5	-	TRBD2
TGCGCCAGCAGCCAAATGGGACTAGCGGGTAGCACAGATACGCAGTATTTT	CASSQMGLAGSTDTQYF	TRBV4-1	TRBJ2-3	-	TRBD2
TGCAGCGTTGGAAGGGACAGGAACACTGAAGCTTTCTTT	CSVGRDRNTEAFF	TRBV29-1	TRBJ1-1	-	TRBD1
TGCGCCAGCAGCTTGGAACAGGACGGCTTCTATGGCTACACCTTC	CASSLEQDGFYGYTF	TRBV5-1	TRBJ1-2	-	-
TGTGCCAGCAGTGTCGGCGGACAGGGGTGGGAAAAACTGTTTTTT	CASSVGGQGWEKLFF	TRBV2	TRBJ1-4	few	TRBD1
TGTGCCAGCAGTTTATTCGGCATCGGGGAGCTGTTTTTT	CASSLFGIGELFF	TRBV27	TRBJ2-2	-	-
TGTGCTAGCAGCCCGGGACTGGAACGCGAGCAGTACTTC	CASSPGLEREQYF	TRBV7-7	TRBJ2-7	-	-
TGCGCCAGCAGCCAAGGCAGGCTGGAGACCCAGTACTTC	CASSQGRLETQYF	TRBV4-1	TRBJ2-5	-	-
TGTGCCAGTAGTTCCAGGGGGAGGAGGCAAGAGACCCAGTACTTC	CASSSRGRRQETQYF	TRBV19	TRBJ2-5	-	-
TGTGCCAGCAGCTTGGAGCCGGGACAGGGAGGCTACGAGCAGTACTTC	CASSLEPGQGGYEQYF	TRBV5-5	TRBJ2-7	-	TRBD1
TGCGCCAGCAGCTTGACGGGAGCGCACAATGAGCAGTTCTTC	CASSLTGAHNEQFF	TRBV5-1	TRBJ2-1	-	-
TGTGCCAGCTCATCCCTGGACAGGGGAGGGAATGAGCAGTTCTTC	CASSSLDRGGNEQFF	TRBV18	TRBJ2-1	-	TRBD1
TGTGCCAGCAGCCGACAGCCAATAGATACGCAGTATTTT	CASSRQPIDTQYF	TRBV11-2	TRBJ2-3	-	-
TGTGCCAGCTCACCACCGCAGGGGATGAACACCGGGGAGCTGTTTTTT	CASSPPQGMNTGELFF	TRBV18	TRBJ2-2	-	-
TGCGCCAGCAGCTTGGCCGGGGAGAGCGATGAGCAGTTCTTC	CASSLAGESDEQFF	TRBV5-1	TRBJ2-1	-	-
TGTGCCAGCAGTTACACTAGCGGGGGGAACACCGGGGAGCTGTTTTTT	CASSYTSGGNTGELFF	TRBV6-5	TRBJ2-2	-	TRBD2
TGTGCCAGCAGCTTGGCAATTGAGCAGTTCTTC	CASSLAIEQFF	TRBV5-8	TRBJ2-1	-	-
TGTGCCAGCAGCTTAATGGAGACCTCCTATAATTCACCCCTCCACTTT	CASSLMETSYNSPLHF	TRBV7-6	TRBJ1-6	-	-
TGCGCCAGCAGCCAAGTACTAAGCAGGGTAGGCCAACTTAACTATGGCTACACCTTC	CASSQVLSRVGQLNYGYTF	TRBV4-1	TRBJ1-2	-	-
TGCGCCAGCAGCCCCCTAGGGGTTCCTCTGGGGACCCAGTACTTC	CASSPLGVPLGTQYF	TRBV5-1	TRBJ2-5	-	-
TGTGCCAGCAGTGACAGGGCGAACACTGAAGCTTTCTTT	CASSDRANTEAFF	TRBV6-4	TRBJ1-1	-	-
TGTGCCAGCAGTTTTAGGCCGAACACTGAAGCTTTCTTT	CASSFRPNTEAFF	TRBV27	TRBJ1-1	-	-
TGTGCCAGCAGCTCCCCGAAGGACAGGGTAAATTACCTCTACAATGAGCAGTTCTTC	CASSSPKDRVNYLYNEQFF	TRBV7-3	TRBJ2-1	-	TRBD1
TGTGCCAGCAGTTTATCCCCGCCTTACAATGAGCAGTTCTTC	CASSLSPPYNEQFF	TRBV27	TRBJ2-1	-	-
TGTGCCAGCAGTGATACCCCTTTTTTGAGGACAGGGGGAGGAACTGAAGCTTTCTTT	CASSDTPFLRTGGGTEAFF	TRBV6-1	TRBJ1-1	-	TRBD1
TGTGCCAGCAGCTTAGTAAGAAACTCACCCCTCCACTTT	CASSLVRNSPLHF	TRBV11-1	TRBJ1-6	-	-
TGTGCCAGCAGTTTATCCGGCTACAATGAGCAGTTCTTC	CASSLSGYNEQFF	TRBV28	TRBJ2-1	-	-
TGCGCCAGCAGCCACTCAAGGGGGAACACTGAAGCTTTCTTT	CASSHSRGNTEAFF	TRBV4-1	TRBJ1-1	-	-
TGTGCCAGCAGCTTACGGGGGAAATCCTACGAGCAGTACTTC	CASSLRGKSYEQYF	TRBV5-4	TRBJ2-7	-	-
TGTGCCAGCAGTTTTATGGCCCCAGGCGGGGGCGACTATGGCTACACCTTC	CASSFMAPGGGDYGYTF	TRBV28	TRBJ1-2	-	-
TGTGCCTGGAGTGTACTATGGGATACGCAGTATTTT	CAWSVLWDTQYF	TRBV30	TRBJ2-3	-	-